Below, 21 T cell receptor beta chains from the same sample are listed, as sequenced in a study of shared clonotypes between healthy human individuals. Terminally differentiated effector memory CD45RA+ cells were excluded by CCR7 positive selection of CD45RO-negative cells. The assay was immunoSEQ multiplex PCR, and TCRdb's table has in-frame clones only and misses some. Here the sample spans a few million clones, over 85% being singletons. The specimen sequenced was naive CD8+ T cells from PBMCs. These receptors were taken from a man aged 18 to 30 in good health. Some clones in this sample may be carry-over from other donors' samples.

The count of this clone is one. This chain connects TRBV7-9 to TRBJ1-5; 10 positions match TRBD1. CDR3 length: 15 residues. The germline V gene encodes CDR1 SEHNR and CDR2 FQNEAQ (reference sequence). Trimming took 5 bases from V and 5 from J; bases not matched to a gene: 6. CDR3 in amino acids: CASSPGTGDHQPQHF. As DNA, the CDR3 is TGTGCCAGCAGCCCCGGGACAGGGGACCATCAGCCCCAGCATTTT. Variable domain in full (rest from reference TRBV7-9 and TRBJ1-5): DTGVSQNPRHKITKRGQNVTFRCDPISEHNRLYWYRQTLGQGPEFLTYFQNEAQLEKSRLLSDRFSAERPKGSFSTLEIQRTEQGDSAMYLCASSPGTGDHQPQHFGDGTRLSIL.

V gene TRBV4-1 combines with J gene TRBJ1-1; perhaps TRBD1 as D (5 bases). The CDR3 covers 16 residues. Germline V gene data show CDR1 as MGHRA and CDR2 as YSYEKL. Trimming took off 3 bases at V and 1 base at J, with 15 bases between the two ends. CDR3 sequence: CASSQGFLTANTEAFF. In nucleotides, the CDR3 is TGCGCCAGCAGCCAGGGCTTCCTGACAGCGAACACTGAAGCTTTCTTT.

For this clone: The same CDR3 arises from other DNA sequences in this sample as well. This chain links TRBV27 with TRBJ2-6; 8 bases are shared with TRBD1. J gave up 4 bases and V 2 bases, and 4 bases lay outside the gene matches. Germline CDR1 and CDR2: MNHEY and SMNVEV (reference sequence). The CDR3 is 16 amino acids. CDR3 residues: CASSLGQGSGANVLTF. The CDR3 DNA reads TGTGCCAGCAGTTTAGGACAGGGATCAGGGGCCAACGTCCTGACTTTC.

CDR3 sequence (DNA): TGTGCCAGCAGCCCCCGACTAGCGGGAGCACCCTACAATGAGCAGTTCTTC. This sequence encodes CASSPRLAGAPYNEQFF. The V and J genes are TRBV7-8 and TRBJ2-1, with TRBD2 matching over 12 bases. There are 17 residues in the CDR3. Germline assignment: CDR1 SGHVS and CDR2 FQNEAQ. Trimming removed 5 bases from V and 2 bases from J; junction bases left unmatched: 7.

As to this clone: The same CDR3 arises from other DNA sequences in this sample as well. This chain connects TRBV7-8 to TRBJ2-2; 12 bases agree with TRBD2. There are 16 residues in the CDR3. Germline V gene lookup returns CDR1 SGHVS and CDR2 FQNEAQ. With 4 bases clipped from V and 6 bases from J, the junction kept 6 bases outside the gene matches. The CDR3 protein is CASSSRLAGVAGELFF. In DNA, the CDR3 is TGTGCCAGCAGCTCTCGACTAGCGGGAGTAGCCGGGGAGCTGTTTTTT. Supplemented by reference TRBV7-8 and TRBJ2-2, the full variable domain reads GAGVSQSPRYKVAKRGQDVALRCDPISGHVSLFWYQQALGQGPEFLTYFQNEAQLDKSGLPSDRFFAERPEGSVSTLKIQRTQQEDSAVYLCASSSRLAGVAGELFFGEGSRLTVL.

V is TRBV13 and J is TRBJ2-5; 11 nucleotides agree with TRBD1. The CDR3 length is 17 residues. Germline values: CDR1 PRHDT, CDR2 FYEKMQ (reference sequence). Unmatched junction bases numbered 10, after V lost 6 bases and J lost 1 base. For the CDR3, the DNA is TGTGCCAGCAGTTCCGGACAGGGGGCGCGGGGCCAAGAGACCCAGTACTTC. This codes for CASSSGQGARGQETQYF.

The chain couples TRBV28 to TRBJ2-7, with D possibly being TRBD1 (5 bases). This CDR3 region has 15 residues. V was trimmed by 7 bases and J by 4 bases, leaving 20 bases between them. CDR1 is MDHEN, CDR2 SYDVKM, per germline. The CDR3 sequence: CASTLYRTRPYEQYF. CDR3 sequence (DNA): TGTGCCAGCACGTTGTACCGGACAAGACCTTACGAGCAGTACTTC. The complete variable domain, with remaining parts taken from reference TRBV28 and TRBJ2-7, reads DVKVTQSSRYLVKRTGEKVFLECVQDMDHENMFWYRQDPGLGLRLIYFSYDVKMKEKGDIPEGYSVSREKKERFSLILESASTNQTSMYLCASTLYRTRPYEQYFGPGTRLTVT.

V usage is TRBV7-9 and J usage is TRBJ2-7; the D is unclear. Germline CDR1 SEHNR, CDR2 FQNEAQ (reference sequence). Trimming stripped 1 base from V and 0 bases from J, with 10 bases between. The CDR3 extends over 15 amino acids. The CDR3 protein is CASSLEASYSYEQYF. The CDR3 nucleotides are TGTGCCAGCAGCTTAGAGGCCAGCTACTCCTACGAGCAGTACTTC.

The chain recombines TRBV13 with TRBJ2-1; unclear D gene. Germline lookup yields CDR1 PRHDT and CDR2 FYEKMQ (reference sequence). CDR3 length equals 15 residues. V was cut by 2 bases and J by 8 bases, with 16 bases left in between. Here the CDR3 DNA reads TGTGCCAGCAGCTTACGGATTGCGGTACTGGATGAGCAGTTCTTC. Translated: CASSLRIAVLDEQFF. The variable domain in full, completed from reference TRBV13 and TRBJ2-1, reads AAGVIQSPRHLIKEKRETATLKCYPIPRHDTVYWYQQGPGQDPQFLISFYEKMQSDKGSIPDRFSAQQFSDYHSELNMSSLELGDSALYFCASSLRIAVLDEQFFGPGTRLTVL.

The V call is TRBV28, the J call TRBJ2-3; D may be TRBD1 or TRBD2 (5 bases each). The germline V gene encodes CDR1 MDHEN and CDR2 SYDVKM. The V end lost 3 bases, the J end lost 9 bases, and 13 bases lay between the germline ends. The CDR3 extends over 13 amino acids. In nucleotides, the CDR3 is TGTGCCAGCAGTTTTGCTTTGGGGGTCACGCAGTATTTT. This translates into CASSFALGVTQYF. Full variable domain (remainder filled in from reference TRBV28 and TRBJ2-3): DVKVTQSSRYLVKRTGEKVFLECVQDMDHENMFWYRQDPGLGLRLIYFSYDVKMKEKGDIPEGYSVSREKKERFSLILESASTNQTSMYLCASSFALGVTQYFGPGTRLTVL.

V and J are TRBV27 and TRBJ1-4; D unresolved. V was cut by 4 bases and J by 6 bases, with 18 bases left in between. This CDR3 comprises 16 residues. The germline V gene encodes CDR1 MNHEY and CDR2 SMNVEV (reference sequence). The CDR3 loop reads CASSSHLGGRYEKLFF. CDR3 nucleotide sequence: TGTGCCAGCAGTTCCCATCTTGGAGGGCGTTATGAAAAACTGTTTTTT.

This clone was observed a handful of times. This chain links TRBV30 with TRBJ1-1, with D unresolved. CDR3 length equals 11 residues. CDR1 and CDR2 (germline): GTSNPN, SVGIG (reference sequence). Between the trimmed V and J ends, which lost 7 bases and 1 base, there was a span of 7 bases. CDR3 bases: TGTGCCTCCAACCGGAACACTGAAGCTTTCTTT. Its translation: CASNRNTEAFF.

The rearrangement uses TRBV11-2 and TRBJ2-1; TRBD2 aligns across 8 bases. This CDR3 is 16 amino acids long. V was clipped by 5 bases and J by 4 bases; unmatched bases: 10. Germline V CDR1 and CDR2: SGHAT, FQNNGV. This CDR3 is CASSTREVAGYNEQFF. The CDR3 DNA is TGTGCCAGCAGCACCCGGGAGGTAGCGGGGTACAATGAGCAGTTCTTC.

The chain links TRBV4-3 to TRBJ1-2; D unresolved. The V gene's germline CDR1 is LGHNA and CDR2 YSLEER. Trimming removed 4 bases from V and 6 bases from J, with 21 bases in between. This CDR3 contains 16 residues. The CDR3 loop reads CASSPYTEAAVHGYTF. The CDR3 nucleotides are TGCGCCAGCAGCCCCTACACGGAGGCGGCGGTACATGGCTACACCTTC.

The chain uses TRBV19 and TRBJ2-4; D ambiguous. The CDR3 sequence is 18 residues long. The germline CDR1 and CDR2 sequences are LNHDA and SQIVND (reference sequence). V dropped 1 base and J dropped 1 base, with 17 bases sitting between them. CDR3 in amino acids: CASSIVGPSSGAKNIQYF. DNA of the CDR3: TGTGCCAGTAGTATAGTCGGGCCCTCTTCCGGCGCCAAAAACATTCAGTACTTC. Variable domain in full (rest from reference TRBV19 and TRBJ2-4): DGGITQSPKYLFRKEGQNVTLSCEQNLNHDAMYWYRQDPGQGLRLIYYSQIVNDFQKGDIAEGYSVSREKKESFPLTVTSAQKNPTAFYLCASSIVGPSSGAKNIQYFGAGTRLSVL.

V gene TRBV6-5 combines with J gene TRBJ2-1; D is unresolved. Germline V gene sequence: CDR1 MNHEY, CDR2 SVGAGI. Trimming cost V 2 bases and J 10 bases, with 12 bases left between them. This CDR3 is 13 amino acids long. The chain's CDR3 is CASSYVPEGEQFF. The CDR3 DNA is TGTGCCAGCAGTTACGTCCCTGAAGGGGAGCAGTTCTTC.

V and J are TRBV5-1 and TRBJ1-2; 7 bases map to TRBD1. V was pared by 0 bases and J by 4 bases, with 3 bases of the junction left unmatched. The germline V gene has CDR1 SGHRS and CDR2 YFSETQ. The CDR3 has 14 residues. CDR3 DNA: TGCGCCAGCAGCTTGGGGACAGGCGTCTATGGCTACACCTTC. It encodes CASSLGTGVYGYTF.

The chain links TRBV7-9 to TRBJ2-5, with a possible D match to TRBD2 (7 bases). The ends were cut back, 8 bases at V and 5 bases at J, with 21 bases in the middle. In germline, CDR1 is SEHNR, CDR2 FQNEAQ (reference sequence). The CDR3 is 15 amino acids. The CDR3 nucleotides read TGTGCCAGCCTCCCCAGCGTTCGGGGGGCGGAGACCCAGTACTTC. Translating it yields CASLPSVRGAETQYF.

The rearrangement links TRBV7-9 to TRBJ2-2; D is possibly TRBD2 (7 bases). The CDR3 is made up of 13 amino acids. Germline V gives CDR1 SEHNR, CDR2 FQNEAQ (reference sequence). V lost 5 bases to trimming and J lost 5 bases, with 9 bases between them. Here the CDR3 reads CASSRGATGELFF. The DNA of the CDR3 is TGTGCCAGCAGCCGGGGGGCTACCGGGGAGCTGTTTTTT.

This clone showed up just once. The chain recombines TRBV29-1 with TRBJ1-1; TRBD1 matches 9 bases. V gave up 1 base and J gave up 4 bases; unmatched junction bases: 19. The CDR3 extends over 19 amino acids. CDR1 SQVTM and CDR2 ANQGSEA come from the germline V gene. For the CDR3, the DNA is TGCAGCGTTGAAGGTAGGCCACGTCGCCGGGACAGGGTAAGCACTGAAGCTTTCTTT. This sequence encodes CSVEGRPRRRDRVSTEAFF.

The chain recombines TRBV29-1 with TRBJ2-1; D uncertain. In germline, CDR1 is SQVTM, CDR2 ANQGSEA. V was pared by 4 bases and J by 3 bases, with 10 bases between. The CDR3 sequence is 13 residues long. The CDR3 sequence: CSVGQPNYNEQFF. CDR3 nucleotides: TGCAGCGTTGGGCAGCCCAACTACAATGAGCAGTTCTTC.